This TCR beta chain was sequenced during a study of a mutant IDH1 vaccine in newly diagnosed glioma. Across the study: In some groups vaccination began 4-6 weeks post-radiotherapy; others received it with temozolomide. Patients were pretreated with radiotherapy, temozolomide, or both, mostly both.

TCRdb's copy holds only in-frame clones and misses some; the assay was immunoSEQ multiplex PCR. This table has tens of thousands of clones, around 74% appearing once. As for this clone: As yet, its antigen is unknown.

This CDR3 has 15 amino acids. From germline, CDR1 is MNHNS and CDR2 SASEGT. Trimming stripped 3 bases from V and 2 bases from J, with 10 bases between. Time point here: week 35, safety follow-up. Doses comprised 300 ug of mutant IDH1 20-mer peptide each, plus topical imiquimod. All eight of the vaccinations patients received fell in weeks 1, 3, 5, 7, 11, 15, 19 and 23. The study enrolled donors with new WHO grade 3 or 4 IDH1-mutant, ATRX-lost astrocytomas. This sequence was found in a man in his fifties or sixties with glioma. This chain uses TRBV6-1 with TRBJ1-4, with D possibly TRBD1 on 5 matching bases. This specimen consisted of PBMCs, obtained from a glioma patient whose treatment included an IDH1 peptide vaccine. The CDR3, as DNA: TGTGCCAGCAGTGAGGGGGGATGGACTAATGAAAAACTGTTTTTT. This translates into CASSEGGWTNEKLFF.